This is a list of T cell receptor beta chains from one sample in a study of shared clonotypes between healthy human individuals. Assay: immunoSEQ multiplex PCR; the TCRdb copy retains only in-frame clones and omits some. The sample includes roughly 2.5 million clones, 85% to 95% of them seen just once. The specimen was naive CD4+ T cells sorted from blood. The receptors were gathered from a man aged 18 to 30 in good health. CDR3s include the opening cysteine and the closing phenylalanine or tryptophan. D genes are given only for firm matches. The size entry is marked missing in some rows and otherwise reads once, few, many or a size class.

d_call	clone_size	j_call	v_call	cdr3_nt	cdr3_aa
.	.	TRBJ2-6	TRBV30	TGTGCCTGGAGTGTAATCGGGGCCAACGTCCTGACTTTC	CAWSVIGANVLTF
.	.	TRBJ2-1	TRBV5-8	TGTGCCAGCAGCTTCGATTCGGGCGGTGAGCAGTTCTTC	CASSFDSGGEQFF
.	.	TRBJ2-5	TRBV5-5	TGTGCCAGCAGCCAGACCTCCAGGGTGGAGACCCAGTACTTC	CASSQTSRVETQYF
.	.	TRBJ2-7	TRBV4-1	TGCGCCAGCAGCCAAAGGGGGACAACCTCCTACGAGCAGTACTTC	CASSQRGTTSYEQYF
.	.	TRBJ1-1	TRBV5-1	TGCGCCAGCAGCACGGCAGGGGCAGTGAACACTGAAGCTTTCTTT	CASSTAGAVNTEAFF
.	.	TRBJ2-7	TRBV5-8	TGTGCCAGCAGCTTGGAAGCCCCACCTTACGAGCAGTACTTC	CASSLEAPPYEQYF
.	once	TRBJ2-7	TRBV6-5	TGTGCCAGCGCGAACCTCGGTCTGGGGGTCGAGCAGTACTTC	CASANLGLGVEQYF
.	.	TRBJ1-1	TRBV10-3	TGTGCCATCAGTGATGCAGGGGTGAACACTGAAGCTTTCTTT	CAISDAGVNTEAFF
TRBD2	.	TRBJ2-7	TRBV10-3	TGTGCCATCAGTGCCAGCGGGGGGGCAACCTACGAGCAGTACTTC	CAISASGGATYEQYF
.	.	TRBJ1-1	TRBV30	TGTGCCTGGAGTCAAACACTGAACACTGAAGCTTTCTTT	CAWSQTLNTEAFF
TRBD2	.	TRBJ2-3	TRBV10-1	TGCGCCAGCAGTGAGTCACTAGCGGGCACAGATACGCAGTATTTT	CASSESLAGTDTQYF
.	.	TRBJ1-4	TRBV5-4	TGTGCCAGCAGCTTGGGGGAAGGGGTTCTTGAAAAACTGTTTTTT	CASSLGEGVLEKLFF
.	.	TRBJ2-7	TRBV18	TGTGCCAGCTCACCCGGAGCTTACGAGCAGTACTTC	CASSPGAYEQYF
.	.	TRBJ2-3	TRBV19	TGTGCCAGTAGTATAGTCGACGGAAGCACAGATACGCAGTATTTT	CASSIVDGSTDTQYF
.	.	TRBJ2-7	TRBV6-1	TGTGCCAGCAAAAGGTTCGGCGACGAGCAGTACTTC	CASKRFGDEQYF
.	.	TRBJ1-5	TRBV6-1	TGTGCCAGCAACTTTGAACTTCATCAGCCCCAGCATTTT	CASNFELHQPQHF
.	.	TRBJ2-7	TRBV6-5	TGTGCCAGCAGTTACTCGTTGGGGAGTGTTCACTACGAGCAGTACTTC	CASSYSLGSVHYEQYF
TRBD2	.	TRBJ2-2	TRBV30	TGTGCCTGGAGATTAAGCGGGGCTAGCCCCGGGGAGCTGTTTTTT	CAWRLSGASPGELFF
.	.	TRBJ1-6	TRBV6-5	TGTGCCAGTCGTTCCGCATGGGAATCACCCCTCCACTTT	CASRSAWESPLHF
TRBD1	.	TRBJ1-2	TRBV14	TGTGCCAGCAGCCAATCCAGGGGGCCCAGACAGGATGGCTACACCTTC	CASSQSRGPRQDGYTF
.	.	TRBJ1-5	TRBV18	TGTGCCAGCTCACCGGGACACACCGGATATAGCAATCAGCCCCAGCATTTT	CASSPGHTGYSNQPQHF
.	.	TRBJ2-7	TRBV5-1	TGCGCCAGCAGCTTGGTGGGCGGGATCAACGAGCAGTACTTC	CASSLVGGINEQYF
.	.	TRBJ2-5	TRBV10-1	TGCGCCAGCAGTGAGTCGGGGGGCCCGCAAGAGACCCAGTACTTC	CASSESGGPQETQYF
.	.	TRBJ2-2	TRBV19	TGTGCCAGTACCACAAACAGGGTACAGGTCGGGGAGCTGTTTTTT	CASTTNRVQVGELFF
.	.	TRBJ2-1	TRBV6-6	TGTGCCAGCAGTCTCACAGGTGCTAGTGGGAATGAGCAGTTCTTC	CASSLTGASGNEQFF
TRBD1	.	TRBJ1-3	TRBV7-2	TGTGCCAGCAGCCCAGACAGGGGTGGAAACACCATATATTTT	CASSPDRGGNTIYF
TRBD2	.	TRBJ2-3	TRBV27	TGTGCCAGCAGTTCCCCTCGGCGGGGGGGCACAGATACGCAGTATTTT	CASSSPRRGGTDTQYF
TRBD1	.	TRBJ2-2	TRBV25-1	TGTGCCAGCGGAGGGACAGGGAGCGGGGAGCTGTTTTTT	CASGGTGSGELFF
TRBD1	.	TRBJ2-7	TRBV5-1	TGCGCCAGCAGCTCGGGACAGGGTTCGCGAGAGCAGTACTTC	CASSSGQGSREQYF
TRBD1	.	TRBJ1-6	TRBV5-4	TGTGCCAGCAGCTGGGGACAGGTCAATTCACCCCTCCACTTT	CASSWGQVNSPLHF
TRBD1	.	TRBJ2-7	TRBV6-1	TGTGCCAGCAGGCCGCGGGGACAGGGTGGGGAGCAGTACTTC	CASRPRGQGGEQYF
.	.	TRBJ1-4	TRBV27	TGTGCCAGCAGCCTACAGGGTTTGACTAATGAAAAACTGTTTTTT	CASSLQGLTNEKLFF
.	.	TRBJ2-3	TRBV19	TGTGCCAGTAGTATAGGGACTCTCATAATAACAGATACGCAGTATTTT	CASSIGTLIITDTQYF
TRBD2	.	TRBJ2-3	TRBV5-4	TGTGCCAGCAGCTTAAGCGGGGGGGGCCGGGGAGATACGCAGTATTTT	CASSLSGGGRGDTQYF
.	.	TRBJ2-2	TRBV7-3	TGTGCCAGCAGCCCGATAACGGGCGGGGAGCTGTTTTTT	CASSPITGGELFF
TRBD1	.	TRBJ2-3	TRBV2	TGTGCCAGCAAGGGACAGGGGAACACAGATACGCAGTATTTT	CASKGQGNTDTQYF
.	once	TRBJ1-6	TRBV5-1	TGCGCCAGCAGCTTGTACGGGTTCGATAATTCACCCCTCCACTTT	CASSLYGFDNSPLHF
.	.	TRBJ2-1	TRBV19	TGTGCCAGTAGCCCGGGACCAAGGGCGAATGAGCAGTTCTTC	CASSPGPRANEQFF
TRBD2	.	TRBJ2-3	TRBV10-1	TGCGCCAGCAGCGCGGGACTAGCGGGAGGCGGGGATACGCAGTATTTT	CASSAGLAGGGDTQYF
TRBD2	.	TRBJ2-7	TRBV6-1	TGTGCCAGCGAACTAGCGGGAGGTGCCTACGAGCAGTACTTC	CASELAGGAYEQYF
TRBD1	few	TRBJ1-1	TRBV30	TGTGCCTGGAGTGTAGGGACAGGGTTCACTGAAGCTTTCTTT	CAWSVGTGFTEAFF
.	.	TRBJ2-2	TRBV9	TGTGCCAGCAGCGGGGTCGCGGACACCGGGGAGCTGTTTTTT	CASSGVADTGELFF
TRBD2	.	TRBJ2-3	TRBV9	TGTGCCAGCAGCGCGCTAGCGGGGGTGAGCACAGATACGCAGTATTTT	CASSALAGVSTDTQYF
.	.	TRBJ2-3	TRBV19	TGTGCCAGTAGTATAAAAACAGGGTTGGACACAGATACGCAGTATTTT	CASSIKTGLDTDTQYF
.	.	TRBJ2-1	TRBV19	TGTGCCAGTAGTGGAGAACTCCTCTTGACAAGGGAGCAGTTCTTC	CASSGELLLTREQFF
.	.	TRBJ2-7	TRBV28	TGTGCCAGCAGTACCCCCGGCTTTGGCGAGCAGTACTTC	CASSTPGFGEQYF
.	.	TRBJ2-5	TRBV30	TGTGCCTGGCAGATGTACCAAGAGACCCAGTACTTC	CAWQMYQETQYF
.	.	TRBJ2-7	TRBV6-6	TGTGCCAGCAGTTACTCGGCGCTACTCTCCTACGAGCAGTACTTC	CASSYSALLSYEQYF
.	once	TRBJ1-5	TRBV28	TGTGCCAGCAGTTTATTAGGAGGGGGTAGCAATCAGCCCCAGCATTTT	CASSLLGGGSNQPQHF
.	once	TRBJ1-2	TRBV18	TGTGCCAGCTCACCAAGCCATTCTAACTATGGCTACACCTTC	CASSPSHSNYGYTF
TRBD1	.	TRBJ1-4	TRBV5-1	TGCGCCAGCAGCCCACTGGGACAGGATAATGAAAAACTGTTTTTT	CASSPLGQDNEKLFF
TRBD2	.	TRBJ2-5	TRBV2	TGTGCCAGCAGTGAAAGGGCGGTCGGGCTAGCGGGAGAGACCCAGTACTTC	CASSERAVGLAGETQYF
TRBD1	.	TRBJ1-2	TRBV11-2	TGTGCCAGCAGCTCAACGGGACAGGGTTATGGCTACACCTTC	CASSSTGQGYGYTF
.	.	TRBJ2-2	TRBV29-1	TGCAGCGCCGGGGGTCGTTTGTACGGGGAGCTGTTTTTT	CSAGGRLYGELFF
TRBD1	.	TRBJ2-7	TRBV7-6	TGTGCCAGCAGCTTCGGACAGGGTCCCTACGAGCAGTACTTC	CASSFGQGPYEQYF
.	once	TRBJ1-6	TRBV30	TGTGCCTGGAGCGACGGGAGGAGCTCCTATAATTCACCCCTCCACTTT	CAWSDGRSSYNSPLHF
TRBD2	.	TRBJ2-7	TRBV5-1	TGCGCCAGCACCCTCGGCTCTAGCGGGAACGAGCAGTACTTC	CASTLGSSGNEQYF
.	.	TRBJ1-4	TRBV5-3	TGTGCCAGAAGCACCGATCGCAGTTCAACTAATGAAAAACTGTTTTTT	CARSTDRSSTNEKLFF
.	.	TRBJ2-7	TRBV29-1	TGCAGCGTCCGTCTCCCTGCCTACGAGCAGTACTTC	CSVRLPAYEQYF
.	.	TRBJ2-1	TRBV6-1	TGTGCCAGCAGTGAAGTTTGGAGGGGATACAATGAGCAGTTCTTC	CASSEVWRGYNEQFF